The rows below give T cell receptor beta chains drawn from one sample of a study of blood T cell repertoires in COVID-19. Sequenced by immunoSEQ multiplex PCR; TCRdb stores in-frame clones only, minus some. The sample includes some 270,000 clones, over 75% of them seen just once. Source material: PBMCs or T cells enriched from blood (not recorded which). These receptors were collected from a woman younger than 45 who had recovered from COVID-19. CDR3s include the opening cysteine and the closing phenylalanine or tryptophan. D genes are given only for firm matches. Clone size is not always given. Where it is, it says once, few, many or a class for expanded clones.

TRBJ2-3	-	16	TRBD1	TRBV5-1	TGCGCCAGCAGCTTGGAGTGGGACAGGGTTGGAGATACGCAGTATTTT	CASSLEWDRVGDTQYF
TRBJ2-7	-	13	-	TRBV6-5	TGTGCCAGCAGACTTGACAGTGCGCACGAGCAGTACTTC	CASRLDSAHEQYF
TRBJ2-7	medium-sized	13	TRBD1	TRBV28	TGTGCCAGCTGGACAGGGGCCTCCTACGAGCAGTACTTC	CASWTGASYEQYF
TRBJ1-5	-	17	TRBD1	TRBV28	TGTGCCAGCAGTTTTGTCAGGGGGATAGGTAGCAATCAGCCCCAGCATTTT	CASSFVRGIGSNQPQHF
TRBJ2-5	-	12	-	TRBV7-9	TGTGCCAGCAGCTTGGGCTTCGAGACCCAGTACTTC	CASSLGFETQYF
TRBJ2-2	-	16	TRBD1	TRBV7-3	TGTGCCAGCAGCTCACGAGGGGGCTCGAACACCGGGGAGCTGTTTTTT	CASSSRGGSNTGELFF
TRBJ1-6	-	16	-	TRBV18	TGTGCCAGCTCACCAAACAACCCCATCTATAATTCACCCCTCCACTTT	CASSPNNPIYNSPLHF
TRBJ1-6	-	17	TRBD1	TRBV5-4	TGTGCCAGCAGCTACGGGACAGGGGGATCCTATAATTCACCCCTCCACTTT	CASSYGTGGSYNSPLHF
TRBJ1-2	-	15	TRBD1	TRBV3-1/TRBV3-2	TGTGCCAGCAGCCAACTAAACAGGGACAGCTATGGCTACACCTTC	CASSQLNRDSYGYTF
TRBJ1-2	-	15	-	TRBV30	TGTGCCTGGAGTGTAACGCGGGGGTCCCTTCGAGGCTACACCTTC	CAWSVTRGSLRGYTF
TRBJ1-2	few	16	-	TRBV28	TGTGCCAGCAGTTCCTACAGGGAATCGGATCGCTATGGCTACACCTTC	CASSSYRESDRYGYTF
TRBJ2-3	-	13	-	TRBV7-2	TGTGCCAGCAGCTTACCCAATACAGATACGCAGTATTTT	CASSLPNTDTQYF
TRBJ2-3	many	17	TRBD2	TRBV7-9	TGTGCCAGCAGCCCGAGGGGGCTAGCGGGGGGCCCGGATACGCAGTATTTT	CASSPRGLAGGPDTQYF
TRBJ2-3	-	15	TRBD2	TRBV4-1	TGCGCCAGCAGCCCCTGGCGGGGGGGCACAGATACGCAGTATTTT	CASSPWRGGTDTQYF
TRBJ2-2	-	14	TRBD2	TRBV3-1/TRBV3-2	TGTGCCAGCAGCCCGGGGACTATTCCCGGGGAGCTGTTTTTT	CASSPGTIPGELFF
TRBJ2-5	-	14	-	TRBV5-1	TGCGCCAGCAGCTTGGTGGGTAGCGATGAGACCCAGTACTTC	CASSLVGSDETQYF
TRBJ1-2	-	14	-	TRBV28	TGTGCCAGCAGCCGAACGGGATATCTCGATGGCTACACCTTC	CASSRTGYLDGYTF
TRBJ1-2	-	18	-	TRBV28	TGTGCCAGCAGTTTATTTGGACCGTCAGGACTACCAATCTATGGCTACACCTTC	CASSLFGPSGLPIYGYTF
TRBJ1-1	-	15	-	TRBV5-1	TGCGCCAGCAGCTTGGCTGGGCTGAAGAACACTGAAGCTTTCTTT	CASSLAGLKNTEAFF
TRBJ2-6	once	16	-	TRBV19	TGTGCCAGTAAGGACAGTTCCCGCTCTGGGGCCAACGTCCTGACTTTC	CASKDSSRSGANVLTF
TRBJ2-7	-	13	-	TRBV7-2	TGTGCCAGCAGCTTAGCTAGCAATTACGAGCAGTACTTC	CASSLASNYEQYF
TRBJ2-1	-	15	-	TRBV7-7	TGTGCCAGCAGCTTAGCGCGAGATCGAGGGAATGAGCAGTTCTTC	CASSLARDRGNEQFF
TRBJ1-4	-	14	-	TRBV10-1	TGCGCCAGCAGCCAAGGGGCCGGTCCTGAAAAACTGTTTTTT	CASSQGAGPEKLFF
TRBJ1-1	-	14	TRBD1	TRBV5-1	TGCGCCAGCATCCGGGACAGTCGAAACACTGAAGCTTTCTTT	CASIRDSRNTEAFF
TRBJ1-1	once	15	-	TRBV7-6	TGTGCCAGCAGCTTAAAAAAAGGGGGGGTCACTGAAGCTTTCTTT	CASSLKKGGVTEAFF
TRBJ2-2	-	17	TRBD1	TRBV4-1	TGCGCCAGCAGCCAAGCGACCGGGACAGTTAACACCGGGGAGCTGTTTTTT	CASSQATGTVNTGELFF
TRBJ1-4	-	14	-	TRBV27	TGTGCCAGCAGGCCTACGAGGAACCCTGAGATACTGTTTTTT	CASRPTRNPEILFF
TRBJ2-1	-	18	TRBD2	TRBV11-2	TGTGCCAGCAGCTTCGGACTAGCGGGAGTTCGTGAGTACAATGAGCAGTTCTTC	CASSFGLAGVREYNEQFF
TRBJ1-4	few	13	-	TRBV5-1	TGCGCCAGCAGCTTGTCCGGTAATGAAAAACTGTTTTTT	CASSLSGNEKLFF
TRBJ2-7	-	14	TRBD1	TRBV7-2	TGTGCCAGCAGCTTACTACAGGGGGCCTACGAGCAGTACTTC	CASSLLQGAYEQYF
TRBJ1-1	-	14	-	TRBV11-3	TGTGCCAGCAGCCCCGGTGCGCGGAACACTGAAGCTTTCTTT	CASSPGARNTEAFF
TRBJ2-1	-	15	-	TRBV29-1	TGCAGCGTTTTCGTCCTAGGGGGGGACTACAATGAGCAGTTCTTC	CSVFVLGGDYNEQFF
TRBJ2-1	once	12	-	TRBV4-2	TGTGCCAGCCGAACAACCAACAATGAGCAGTTCTTC	CASRTTNNEQFF
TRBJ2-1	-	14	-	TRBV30	TGTGCCTGCCAAGACCCACTACTAGACAATGAGCAGTTCTTC	CACQDPLLDNEQFF
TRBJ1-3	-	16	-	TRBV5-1	TGCGCCAGCAGCCTGGCGGGGTTAGCCGCTGGAAACACCATATATTTT	CASSLAGLAAGNTIYF
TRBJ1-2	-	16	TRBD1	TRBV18	TGTGCCAGCTCACTCTACCGACAGGGGGTGGACTATGGCTACACCTTC	CASSLYRQGVDYGYTF
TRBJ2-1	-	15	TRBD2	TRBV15	TGTGCCACCAGCAGCGGACTAGCTGATAACAATGAGCAGTTCTTC	CATSSGLADNNEQFF
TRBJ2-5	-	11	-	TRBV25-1	TGTGCCAGCGTCAGGGAAGAGACCCAGTACTTC	CASVREETQYF
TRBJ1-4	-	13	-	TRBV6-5	TGTGCCAGCAGTTACTCGACACTTGAAAAACTGTTTTTT	CASSYSTLEKLFF
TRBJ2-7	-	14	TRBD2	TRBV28	TGTGCCAGCAGTTTAGTAGCGGGGGTGAACGAGCAGTACTTC	CASSLVAGVNEQYF
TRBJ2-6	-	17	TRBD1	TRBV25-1	TGTGCCAGCAGTACCCGGACAGGGGCCTCTGGGGCCAACGTCCTGACTTTC	CASSTRTGASGANVLTF
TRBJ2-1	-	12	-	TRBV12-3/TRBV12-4	TGTGCCAGCAGTTCGGAGACAGTCCTCAAGTTCTTC	CASSSETVLKFF
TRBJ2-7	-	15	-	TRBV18	TGTGCCAGCTCACCATCCAGGGCTGCTTCCTACGAGCAGTACTTC	CASSPSRAASYEQYF
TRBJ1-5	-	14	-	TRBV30	TGTGCCTGGAGTCAGTGGGCCGGCGGGCAGCCCCAGCATTTT	CAWSQWAGGQPQHF
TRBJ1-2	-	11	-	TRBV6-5	TGTGCCAGCACGGCTAACTATGGCTACACCTTC	CASTANYGYTF
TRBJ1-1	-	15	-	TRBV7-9	TGTGCCAGCAGCTTAGGGACACTTGCCATAGCTGAAGCTTTCTTT	CASSLGTLAIAEAFF
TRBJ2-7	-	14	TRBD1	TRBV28	TGTGCCAGCACTCGGACAGGGTATACCTACGAGCAGTACTTC	CASTRTGYTYEQYF
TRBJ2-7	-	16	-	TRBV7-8	TGTGCCAGCAGCTTAAGTGGGCAGATCAGCTCCTACGAGCAGTACTTC	CASSLSGQISSYEQYF
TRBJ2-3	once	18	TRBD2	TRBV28	TGTGCCAGCAGTTTAGAACTAGCGGGGGCCGCGCGCACAGATACGCAGTATTTT	CASSLELAGAARTDTQYF
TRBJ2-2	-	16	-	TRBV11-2	TGTGCCAGCAGCTTAGAGGTTTCGGGGTACACCGGGGAGCTGTTTTTT	CASSLEVSGYTGELFF
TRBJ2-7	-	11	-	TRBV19	TGTGCCAGTAAGAACAGCTACGAGCAGTACTTC	CASKNSYEQYF
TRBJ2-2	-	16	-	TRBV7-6	TGTGCCAGCAGCTTAGTAAGCCCGGCGAACACCGGGGAGCTGTTTTTT	CASSLVSPANTGELFF
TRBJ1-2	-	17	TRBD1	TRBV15	TGTGCCACCAGCAGAGATCGCCGGGACAGGGGAGGGTATGGCTACACCTTC	CATSRDRRDRGGYGYTF
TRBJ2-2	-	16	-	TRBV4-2	TGTGCCAGCAGCCAAGATTCCGCAGGGATCACCGGGGAGCTGTTTTTT	CASSQDSAGITGELFF
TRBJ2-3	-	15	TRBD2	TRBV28	TGTGCCAGCTGTGGGGCGGGAGGGCAGGCAGATACGCAGTATTTT	CASCGAGGQADTQYF
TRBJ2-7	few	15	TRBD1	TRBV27	TGTGCCAGCAGAGGGACAGGGGGATTTCCTTGGGAGCAGTACTTC	CASRGTGGFPWEQYF
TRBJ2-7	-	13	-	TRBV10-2	TGCGCCAGCCACGATGGGACACCTTACGAGCAGTACTTC	CASHDGTPYEQYF
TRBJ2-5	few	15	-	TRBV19	TGTGCCAGTAGTACCCTTGGGACAGCGGGAGAGACCCAGTACTTC	CASSTLGTAGETQYF
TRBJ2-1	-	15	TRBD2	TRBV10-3	TGTGCCATCAGTGAGAGGTTAGCGGGAGGCATTGAGCAGTTCTTC	CAISERLAGGIEQFF